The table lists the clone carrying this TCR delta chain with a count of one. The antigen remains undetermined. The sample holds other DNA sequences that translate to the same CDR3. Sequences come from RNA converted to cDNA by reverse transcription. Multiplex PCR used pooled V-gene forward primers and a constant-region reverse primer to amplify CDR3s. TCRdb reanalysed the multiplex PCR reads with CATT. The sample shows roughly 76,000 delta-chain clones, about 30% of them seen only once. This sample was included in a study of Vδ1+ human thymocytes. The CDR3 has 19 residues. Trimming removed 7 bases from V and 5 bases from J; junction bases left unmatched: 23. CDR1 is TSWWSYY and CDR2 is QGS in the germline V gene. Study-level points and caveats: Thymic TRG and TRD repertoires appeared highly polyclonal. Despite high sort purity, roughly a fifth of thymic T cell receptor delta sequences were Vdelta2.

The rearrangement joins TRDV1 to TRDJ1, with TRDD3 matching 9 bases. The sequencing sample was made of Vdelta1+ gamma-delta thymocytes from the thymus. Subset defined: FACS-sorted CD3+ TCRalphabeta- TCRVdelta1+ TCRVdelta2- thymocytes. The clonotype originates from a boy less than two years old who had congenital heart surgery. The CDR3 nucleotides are TGTGCTCTTGAGGCGCCCTTCCTCCATCCTCGGGGGATACCTGATAAACTCATCTTT. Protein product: CALEAPFLHPRGIPDKLIF.